The clone carrying this TCR beta chain was observed once. Its antigen is unknown. The junction shows a germline mismatch at one end, possibly a read error. Other DNA sequences within the sample encode an identical CDR3. Unstimulated regulatory T cells (CD4+CD25+CD127-), CD4+CD25- non-regulatory cells, CD4 and CD8 cells were FACS-sorted from thawed PBMCs. The sample comes from a study of Tregs in tolerant kidney transplant recipients. Study results and caveats: Tregs expanded with activated donor B cells seemed most donor-specific.

This CDR3 spans 15 amino acids. Per the germline V gene, CDR1 is MDHEN and CDR2 is SYDVKM. Produced via immunoSEQ multiplex PCR; TCRdb's table is partial and in-frame only. Of approximately 100,000 clones listed, under 95% were seen once; the top ten hold around 0.45%. The sequencing used CD4+ T cells from blood, collected before the transplant. This receptor was obtained from a human donor who received a combined kidney and bone marrow transplant. The chain links TRBV28 to TRBJ1-6, with 8 bases lining up with TRBD1. The CDR3 DNA follows: TGTGCCAGCAGCTCCTTCCAGGGGGCGAATTCCCCCCTCCACTTT. Protein sequence: CASSSFQGANSPLHF.